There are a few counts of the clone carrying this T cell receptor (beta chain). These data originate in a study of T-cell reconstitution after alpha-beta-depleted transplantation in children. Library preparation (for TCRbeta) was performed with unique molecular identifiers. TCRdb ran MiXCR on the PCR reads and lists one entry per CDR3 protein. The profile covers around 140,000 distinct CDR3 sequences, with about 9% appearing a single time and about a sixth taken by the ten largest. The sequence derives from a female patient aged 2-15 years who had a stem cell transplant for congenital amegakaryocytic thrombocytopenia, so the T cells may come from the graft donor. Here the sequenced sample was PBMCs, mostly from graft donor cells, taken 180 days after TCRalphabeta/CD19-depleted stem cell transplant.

CDR3 nucleotide sequence: TGCAGGGGCACAGGGGGCACAGATACGCAGTATTTT. Its protein is CRGTGGTDTQYF. The chain joins TRBV20-1 to TRBJ2-3; 7 nucleotides match TRBD1. Germline assignment: CDR1 DFQATT and CDR2 SNEGSKA (reference sequence). The CDR3 consists of 12 residues.